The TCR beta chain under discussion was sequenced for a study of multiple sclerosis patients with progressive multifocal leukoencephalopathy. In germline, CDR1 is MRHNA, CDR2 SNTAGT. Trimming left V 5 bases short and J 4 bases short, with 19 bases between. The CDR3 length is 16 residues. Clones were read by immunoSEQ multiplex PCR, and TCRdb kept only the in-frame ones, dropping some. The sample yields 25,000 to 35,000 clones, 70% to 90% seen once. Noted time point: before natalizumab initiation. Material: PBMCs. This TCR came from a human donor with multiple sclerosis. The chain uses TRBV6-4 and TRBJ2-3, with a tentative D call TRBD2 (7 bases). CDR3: CASSQTAGAGADTQYF. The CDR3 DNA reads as TGTGCCAGCAGTCAAACGGCGGGGGCCGGAGCAGATACGCAGTATTTT.